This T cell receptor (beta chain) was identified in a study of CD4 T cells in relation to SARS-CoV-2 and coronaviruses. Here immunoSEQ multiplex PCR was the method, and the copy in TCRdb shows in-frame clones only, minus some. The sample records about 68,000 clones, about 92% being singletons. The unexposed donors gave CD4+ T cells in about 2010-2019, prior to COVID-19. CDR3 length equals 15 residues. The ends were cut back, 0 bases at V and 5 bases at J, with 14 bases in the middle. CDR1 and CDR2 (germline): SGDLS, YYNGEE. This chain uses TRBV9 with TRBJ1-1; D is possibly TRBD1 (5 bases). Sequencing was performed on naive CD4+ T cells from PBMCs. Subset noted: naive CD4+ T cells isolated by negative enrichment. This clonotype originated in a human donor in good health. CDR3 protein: CASSVDAGIRTEAFF. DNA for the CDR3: TGTGCCAGCAGCGTAGATGCAGGGATAAGGACTGAAGCTTTCTTT.